This T cell receptor beta chain is drawn from a study of blood T cell repertoires in COVID-19. Study-level background: Sources were T cells, B-cell-depleted T cells, or PBMCs; the material itself was cDNA or gDNA.

This clone has just a few counts. Clinical histories supplied by participants themselves formed the basis of cohort assignment. Assay: immunoSEQ multiplex PCR; the TCRdb copy retains only in-frame clones and omits some. The repertoire holds under 250,000 clones, roughly 83% seen once, with about 1.3% in the top ten. This clonotype originated in a middle-aged woman with acute COVID-19. The sample taken for sequencing was PBMCs or T cells enriched from blood (not recorded which).

CDR3 protein: CASSIFTSPRGRSNQPQHF. The CDR3 coding sequence is TGTGCCAGTAGTATCTTTACTAGCCCCAGGGGGCGAAGCAATCAGCCCCAGCATTTT. The rearrangement uses TRBV19 and TRBJ1-5, with TRBD1 identical over 8 bases. With V trimmed by 3 bases and J by 1 base, 14 bases remained unmatched. The CDR3 runs to 19 residues. Germline V gene sequence: CDR1 LNHDA, CDR2 SQIVND (reference sequence).